These 5 T cell receptor beta chains were all obtained from the same sample, sequenced in a study of blood T cell repertoires in COVID-19. The repertoire was sequenced with immunoSEQ multiplex PCR; TCRdb's copy has only in-frame clones and lacks some. The sample carries 150,000 to 200,000 clones, approximately 91% recorded once. The material sequenced was peripheral blood. The receptors originated from a man aged 18-30 years with COVID-19, enrolled during active disease.

This chain connects TRBV7-2 to TRBJ2-3; D is perhaps TRBD2 (6 bases). The ends were cut back, 2 bases at V and 2 bases at J, with 11 bases in the middle. Germline lookup yields CDR1 SGHTA and CDR2 FQGNSA. The CDR3 contains 15 residues. This chain's CDR3 is CASSLWLAITDTQYF. The CDR3, as DNA: TGTGCCAGCAGCTTATGGCTAGCGATCACAGATACGCAGTATTTT.

The V and J genes are TRBV15 and TRBJ2-2; D possibly corresponds to TRBD1 (5 bases). This CDR3 comprises 16 residues. CDR1 and CDR2 (germline): LNHNV, YYDKDF (reference sequence). The V gene lost 9 bases and the J gene lost 0 bases, with 17 bases spanning the gap. The CDR3 region has the DNA TGTGCCACTCTCCCCGCACAGGAAACGAACACCGGGGAGCTGTTTTTT. Its protein product is CATLPAQETNTGELFF.

This chain's CDR3 is CASSLATGRTYEQYF. CDR3 DNA sequence: TGTGCCAGCAGCTTAGCTACAGGGCGGACCTACGAGCAGTACTTC. V and J are TRBV7-9 and TRBJ2-7; D is possibly TRBD1 (6 bases). The CDR3 runs to 15 residues. Germline CDR1 SEHNR, CDR2 FQNEAQ (reference sequence). V lost 0 bases and J lost 2, with 11 bases in between.

This rearrangement joins TRBV30 to TRBJ2-2; maybe TRBD2 (5 bases). CDR1 and CDR2 from the germline V gene are GTSNPN and SVGIG (reference sequence). V was pared by 3 bases and J by 7 bases, with 9 bases between. There are 12 residues in the CDR3. CDR3 loop: CAWRYGGGELFF. CDR3 bases: TGTGCCTGGAGGTATGGAGGCGGGGAGCTGTTTTTT.

The chain combines TRBV18 with TRBJ1-1, with TRBD1 matching 8 bases. The CDR3 consists of 15 residues. V lost 6 bases and J lost 3; bases outside the gene matches: 9. Germline CDR1 KGHSH, CDR2 LQKENI. CDR3 in amino acids: CASSGQDLRDTEAFF. The CDR3 nucleotides read TGTGCCAGCTCGGGACAGGACTTAAGGGACACTGAAGCTTTCTTT.